This T cell receptor beta chain was recorded in a study of Graves' ophthalmopathy and Graves' hyperthyroidism. V was pared by 4 bases and J by 8 bases, with 8 bases of the junction left unmatched. CDR3 length: 14 residues. Germline assignment: CDR1 MNHEY and CDR2 SVGEGT. Amplification targeted the TCR beta CDR3 regions, with RNA transcripts as the source material. RT-PCR with HTBI primers came first, then second-round multiplex PCR. Using its own MiXCR run on the multiplex PCR reads, TCRdb lists one record per CDR3 protein. The profile shows about 370,000 distinct CDR3 sequences, about a sixth of them singletons. This clonotype was seen repeatedly, ten times or more. A much larger clone is a single base away; this may be a read error. In this CDR3 the conserved last residue, phenylalanine or tryptophan, is missing, so a read error is likely. Clinicians made diagnoses from clinical symptoms, serum thyroxine, TRAb, thyroid ultrasound and orbital computed tomography.

The chain has TRBV6-2 or TRBV6-3 and TRBJ1-2; 9 positions match TRBD1. The TCR sequence derives from an adult woman with stable Graves' hyperthyroidism. Sequenced sample: peripheral blood. For the CDR3, the DNA is TGTGCCAGCAGTTCCCGGACAGGGGCACGCGGCTACACCGTC. Translating gives CASSSRTGARGYTV.